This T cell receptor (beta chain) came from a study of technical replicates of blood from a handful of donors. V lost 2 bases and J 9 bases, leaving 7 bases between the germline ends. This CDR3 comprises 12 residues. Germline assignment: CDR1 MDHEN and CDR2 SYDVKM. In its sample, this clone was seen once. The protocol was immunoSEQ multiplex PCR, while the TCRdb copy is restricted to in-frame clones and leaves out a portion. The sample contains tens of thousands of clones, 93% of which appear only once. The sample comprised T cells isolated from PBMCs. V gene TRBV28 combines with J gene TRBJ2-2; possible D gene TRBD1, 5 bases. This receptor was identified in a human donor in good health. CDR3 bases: TGTGCCAGCAGTTTACAGGGCAGGGAGCTGTTTTTT. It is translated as CASSLQGRELFF.